This T cell receptor (beta chain) was observed in a study of T cell clusters in autoimmune cytopenias. Study-level information: Per sample, median TRB depth was approximately 54,000 reads, yielding a median around 2,400 distinct clonotypes. General observations from the study: TRB repertoire shifts in secondary cytopenia and chronic lymphocytic leukemia mostly reflected lymphoma, not autoimmunity. Primary autoimmune cytopenia patients seemingly lacked the physiological T cell clusters found in healthy donors.

TRB was amplified by touch-down multiplex PCR, primer pools A and B combined. TCRdb reprocessed the multiplex PCR reads and reports one entry per CDR3 protein, with no DNA. The sample includes 550 or so distinct CDR3 sequences. Frequency places this clonotype as medium-sized. Antigen specificity is unknown. Approximately 40,000 genome equivalents of blood DNA were amplified for TRB. CDR1 is KGHDR, CDR2 SFDVKD, per germline. The CDR3 has 14 amino acids. Specimen: peripheral blood. This clonotype originated in a human donor with an autoimmune cytopenia or autoimmune hepatitis (not recorded which). The gene calls are TRBV24-1 and TRBJ2-7; TCRdb reports TRBD2, a call that lacks DNA to check it against. CDR3 in amino acids: CATSETSGSYEQYF.